Listed here are 22 T cell receptor beta chains from one sample, sequenced in a study of liver allograft versus peripheral blood T cells (dated by TCRdb to 2019 to 2021). Describing the broader study: In liver transplant recipients, the study looked at T cell receptor repertoires in the peripheral blood and set them against the repertoires found within the transplanted livers.

Sequencer: Illumina MiSeq. TCRdb passed the public sequencing reads through fastp at Q25 and MiXCR, retaining productive beta sequences. For every CDR3 protein sequence, its rows merge into one entry that carries the most common genes and DNA. The sample has fewer than 15,000 distinct CDR3 sequences on record, approximately 17% of them singletons. 2% to 2.5% of the sample belongs to the ten largest clones. The receptors come from a human patient who had a liver transplant. Where a transplant has occurred, the graft donor may have supplied some of the T cells.

The rearrangement links TRBV27 to TRBJ1-1, with 8 positions matching TRBD1. The germline V gene encodes CDR1 MNHEY and CDR2 SMNVEV (reference sequence). The CDR3 extends over 16 amino acids. The ends lost 5 bases at V and 1 base at J; junction bases unmatched: 9. CDR3 DNA: TGTGCCAGCAGTACATTTGAAGGGACAGGGAACACTGAAGCTTTCTTT. Protein sequence: CASSTFEGTGNTEAFF.

By frequency in the sample, this clonotype is medium-sized. The chain links TRBV18 to TRBJ2-3; possibly TRBD2 for D (6 bases). V lost 4 bases and J 5 bases, leaving 10 bases between the germline ends. The CDR3 sequence is 13 residues long. Germline-derived CDR1 and CDR2 are KGHSH and LQKENI. This chain's CDR3 is CASSREVEDTQYF. CDR3 nucleotides: TGTGCCAGCTCACGGGAGGTCGAAGATACGCAGTATTTT.

This chain joins TRBV12-3 or TRBV12-4 and TRBJ2-1; 16 nucleotides line up with TRBD2. The junction had 20 bases not matched to a gene; V was cut back by 6 bases and J by 12 bases. The CDR3 is made up of 19 amino acids. The CDR3 loop reads CASSELKPGTSGRAAGQFF. The CDR3 DNA sequence: TGTGCCAGCAGCGAATTGAAACCCGGGACTAGCGGGAGGGCTGCTGGGCAGTTCTTC.

This clonotype has just a few counts. The chain is built from TRBV30 and TRBJ1-4; 7 nucleotides agree with TRBD1. With V trimmed by 4 bases and J by 3 bases, 8 bases remained unmatched. The CDR3 length is 15 residues. Per germline, CDR1 GTSNPN and CDR2 SVGIG (reference sequence). Written as DNA, the CDR3 is TGTGCCTGGAATCCCTCGGGACAGCCTAATGAAAAACTGTTTTTT. Translation: CAWNPSGQPNEKLFF.

The chain recombines TRBV12-3 or TRBV12-4 with TRBJ2-7, with TRBD2 identical over 7 bases. This CDR3 region has 14 residues. The junction had 8 bases not matched to a gene; V was cut back by 8 bases and J by 1 base. CDR3: CASRSGKGSYEQYF. CDR3 bases: TGTGCCAGCCGAAGCGGGAAAGGGTCCTACGAGCAGTACTTC.

This clonotype is labeled medium-sized. The chain has TRBV29-1 and TRBJ2-5; a possible D gene is TRBD2 (6 bases). The CDR3 covers 13 residues. Germline CDR1 SQVTM, CDR2 ANQGSEA. V gave up 3 bases and J gave up 4 bases, with 12 bases separating them. The CDR3 nucleotides are TGCAGCGTTGAGGCGGGGCCCCTAGAGACCCAGTACTTC. Translated, it gives CSVEAGPLETQYF.

The genes are TRBV5-1 and TRBJ1-3; no clear D. Trimming removed 6 bases from V and 1 base from J, with 11 bases in between. The CDR3 sequence is 14 residues long. Germline CDR1 SGHRS, CDR2 YFSETQ. CDR3 in DNA: TGCGCCAGCATGGCCACGGGGTCTGGAAACACCATATATTTT. Its translation: CASMATGSGNTIYF.

The chain combines TRBV28 with TRBJ2-1; TRBD2 matches 15 bases. The V segment lost 6 bases and the J segment 1 base; nucleotides outside the gene matches: 1. Germline V lookup: CDR1 MDHEN, CDR2 SYDVKM. This CDR3 contains 16 residues. In DNA form, the CDR3 reads TGTGCCAGCAGGGGACTAGCGGGAGGTTCCTACAATGAGCAGTTCTTC. Protein sequence: CASRGLAGGSYNEQFF.

This clonotype was seen at least ten times. The chain has TRBV7-2 and TRBJ1-1; D not certain. CDR1 and CDR2 from the germline V gene are SGHTA and FQGNSA. The CDR3 has 14 residues. V was pared by 5 bases and J by 1 base, with 11 bases between. In DNA, the CDR3 is TGTGCCAGCAGCAAGGAGGGCTGGAACACTGAAGCTTTCTTT. Translated: CASSKEGWNTEAFF.

In its sample, this clonotype is medium-sized. The chain recombines TRBV6-5 with TRBJ1-1; D not resolved. This CDR3 is built from 13 residues. CDR1 MNHEY and CDR2 SVGAGI come from the germline V gene. Trimming pared 6 bases from V and 4 bases from J, leaving 12 bases between. This CDR3 reads CASSNSLTTEAFF. DNA of the CDR3: TGTGCCAGCAGCAACTCCCTGACCACTGAAGCTTTCTTT.

The chain joins TRBV7-2 to TRBJ2-5; 10 bases are shared with TRBD2. The germline V gene has CDR1 SGHTA and CDR2 FQGNSA. CDR3 length: 19 amino acids. V shed 1 base, J shed 2 bases, and the junction held 13 bases outside the gene matches. The CDR3 coding sequence is TGTGCCAGCAGCTTAGTACCCCCTCGGCTAGCGGGAGTTCAAGAGACCCAGTACTTC. It specifies CASSLVPPRLAGVQETQYF.

The V call is TRBV7-2, the J call TRBJ1-5; TRBD1 matches 10 bases. The CDR3 extends over 15 amino acids. Germline V gene sequence: CDR1 SGHTA, CDR2 FQGNSA. Germline trimming cut 0 bases from V and 7 bases from J; bases unmatched to any gene: 3. Written as DNA, the CDR3 is TGTGCCAGCAGCTTAGCTGGGACAGGGGAGCAGCCCCAGCATTTT. This encodes CASSLAGTGEQPQHF.

This clonotype was counted a few times. The chain couples TRBV7-9 to TRBJ2-3, with 13 bases lining up with TRBD2. The V and J ends lost 3 bases and 5 bases, in that order; junction bases with no gene match: 8. CDR3 length: 17 residues. Per the germline V gene, CDR1 is SEHNR and CDR2 is FQNEAQ (reference sequence). CDR3 DNA: TGTGCCAGCAGCTTGGGTACGGGACTAGCGGGGAGAGATACGCAGTATTTT. This gives the protein CASSLGTGLAGRDTQYF.

This clonotype was found a few times. The chain employs TRBV6-2 or TRBV6-3 and TRBJ1-1; possible D gene TRBD1, 5 bases. Germline CDR1 is MNHEY and CDR2 is SVGEGT. V shed 6 bases and J shed 0 bases, with 20 bases lying between them. CDR3 length: 17 amino acids. The CDR3 sequence is CASSLPGRMGMNTEAFF. DNA for the CDR3: TGTGCCAGCAGCCTCCCAGGGAGAATGGGCATGAACACTGAAGCTTTCTTT.

The chain is built from TRBV20-1 and TRBJ2-3; D uncertain. The V and J ends lost 0 bases and 2 bases respectively, with 6 bases between them. The CDR3 runs to 13 residues. CDR1 DFQATT and CDR2 SNEGSKA come from the germline V gene (reference sequence). This CDR3 is CSARDHDTDTQYF. CDR3 bases: TGCAGTGCTAGAGATCACGACACAGATACGCAGTATTTT.

This clonotype was seen many times. The CDR3 bases are TGTGCCAGTAGTACCCAACCTGGGACAGGGTATGGTCAGCCCCAGCATTTT. Residues: CASSTQPGTGYGQPQHF. This chain connects TRBV19 to TRBJ1-5, with TRBD1 identical over 9 bases. CDR1 and CDR2 from the germline V gene are LNHDA and SQIVND (reference sequence). There are 17 residues in the CDR3. V trimming: 4 bases; J trimming: 6 bases; junction bases outside the gene matches: 13.

With regard to this clonotype: This may be a read error: a much more frequent sequence differs by one nucleotide. This chain joins TRBV12-3 or TRBV12-4 and TRBJ2-6; either TRBD1 or TRBD2 may supply D (6 bases each). The length of the CDR3 is 15 residues. This CDR3 reads CASSLPGGRANVLAF. CDR3 sequence (DNA): TGTGCCAGCAGTTTACCCGGGGGCCGGGCCAACGTCCTGGCTTTC.

This clonotype is medium-sized in the sample. V usage is TRBV10-3 and J usage is TRBJ1-3; no firm D call. The germline V and J ends were trimmed by 0 bases and 2 bases, with 14 bases remaining between them. This CDR3 is 17 amino acids long. Germline assignment: CDR1 ENHRY and CDR2 SYGVKD. CDR3 amino acids: CAISESGLPLAGNTIYF. CDR3 in DNA: TGTGCCATCAGTGAGTCAGGACTACCTCTAGCTGGAAACACCATATATTTT.

The chain joins TRBV7-2 to TRBJ2-1; D remains unclear. The ends were cut back, 3 bases at V and 0 bases at J, with 12 bases in the middle. This CDR3 is 16 amino acids long. CDR1 is SGHTA, CDR2 FQGNSA, per germline. In DNA form, the CDR3 reads TGTGCCAGCAGCTTGAAAGGTCTGAGCTCCTACAATGAGCAGTTCTTC. It is translated as CASSLKGLSSYNEQFF. Based on the CDR3 plus reference TRBV7-2 and TRBJ2-1, the full variable domain is GAGVSQSPSNKVTEKGKDVELRCDPISGHTALYWYRQSLGQGLEFLIYFQGNSAPDKSGLPSDRFSAERTGGSVSTLTIQRTQQEDSAVYLCASSLKGLSSYNEQFFGPGTRLTVL.

The chain links TRBV12-3 or TRBV12-4 to TRBJ2-5; TRBD2 is a possible D gene (6 bases). This CDR3 spans 12 amino acids. Trimming took off 6 bases at V and 5 bases at J, with 10 bases between the two ends. The CDR3: CASRPRGETQYF. The CDR3, as DNA: TGTGCCAGCAGACCCCGGGGGGAGACCCAGTACTTC.

The table lists this clonotype with a count of one. One base away lies a much larger clone, so this may be a sequencing read error. V is TRBV18 and J is TRBJ1-1; tentatively, D is TRBD1 (5 bases). The CDR3 totals 15 residues. The germline CDR1 and CDR2 sequences are KGHSH and LQKENI. This chain's CDR3 is CVSLPGSGMNTEAFF. The CDR3 nucleotides are TGTGTCAGCCTACCAGGGTCAGGGATGAACACTGAAGCTTTCTTT.

This clonotype was counted ten times or more. The J gene is TRBJ2-7, the V gene TRBV19; D may be TRBD1 (6 bases). The CDR3 is 17 residues long. Germline V gives CDR1 LNHDA, CDR2 SQIVND (reference sequence). Between the trimmed V and J ends, which lost 5 bases and 2 bases, there was a span of 22 bases. This CDR3 is CASSPRTLPTGPYEQYF. The CDR3 nucleotides are TGTGCCAGTAGTCCACGCACCCTACCGACAGGTCCCTACGAGCAGTACTTC.